Each of the 23 T cell receptor beta chains below was sequenced from the same sample in a study of shared clonotypes between healthy human individuals. Clones were read by immunoSEQ multiplex PCR, and TCRdb kept only the in-frame ones, dropping some. Of about 1.5 million clones in the sample, 95% to 99% are singletons; the top ten hold less than 0.55%. Sequencing used naive CD4+ T cells sorted from blood. Described subset: CD45RA+ positively selected. Every receptor here comes from a man between 25 and 39 years old in good health.

This clone has just one count. The gene calls are TRBV5-1 and TRBJ2-3; TRBD2 matches 13 bases. The germline V gene encodes CDR1 SGHRS and CDR2 YFSETQ. The CDR3 runs to 16 residues. V trimming: 3 bases; J trimming: 6 bases; junction bases outside the gene matches: 7. The CDR3 DNA sequence: TGCGCCAGCAGCTCACTAGCGGGAGGGCCCGGGGATACGCAGTATTTT. It yields the protein CASSSLAGGPGDTQYF.

This chain uses TRBV7-2 with TRBJ2-5; 9 bases agree with TRBD1. Germline V gives CDR1 SGHTA, CDR2 FQGNSA. The trim removed 5 bases at V and 5 bases at J, leaving 6 bases unmatched. CDR3 size: 14 residues. The CDR3 is CASSHRGLWETQYF. CDR3 sequence (DNA): TGTGCCAGCAGCCACAGGGGGCTTTGGGAGACCCAGTACTTC.

The count of this clone is one. The chain combines TRBV9 with TRBJ2-1; TRBD2 matches 8 bases. The germline gives CDR1 SGDLS, CDR2 YYNGEE. V shed 0 bases, J shed 7 bases, and the junction held 3 bases outside the gene matches. This CDR3 is built from 14 residues. Written as DNA, the CDR3 is TGTGCCAGCAGCGTAGCGGGAGGGGCTAATGAGCAGTTCTTC. Translated, it gives CASSVAGGANEQFF.

This CDR3 reads CSASRDWQFF. The CDR3 region has the DNA TGCAGTGCTAGTCGGGACTGGCAGTTCTTC. The chain recombines TRBV20-1 with TRBJ2-1, with D possibly matching TRBD2 (6 bases). Germline-derived CDR1 and CDR2 are DFQATT and SNEGSKA (reference sequence). The CDR3 sequence is 10 residues long. Trimming stripped 3 bases from V and 12 bases from J, with 9 bases between.

The rearrangement joins TRBV5-1 to TRBJ2-7; 9 bases fit TRBD1. CDR3 length: 14 amino acids. V was pared by 0 bases and J by 9 bases, with 7 bases of the junction left unmatched. Germline V gives CDR1 SGHRS, CDR2 YFSETQ. CDR3: CASSLGDRVFGQYF. DNA for the CDR3: TGCGCCAGCAGCTTGGGGGACAGGGTTTTCGGGCAGTACTTC.

The chain couples TRBV11-2 to TRBJ2-3, with 9 bases lining up with TRBD1. V lost 8 bases to trimming and J lost 3 bases; unmatched junction nucleotides: 9. The CDR3 runs 15 residues. The germline V gene has CDR1 SGHAT and CDR2 FQNNGV. The CDR3 sequence: CASSLGDRVTDTQYF. Written as DNA, the CDR3 is TGTGCCAGCTCCCTGGGGGACAGGGTAACAGATACGCAGTATTTT.

The J gene is TRBJ2-7, the V gene TRBV14, with D perhaps given as TRBD1 or TRBD2 (5 bases each). Germline V gives CDR1 SGHDN, CDR2 FVKESK. V was pared by 0 bases and J by 2 bases, with 14 bases between. The CDR3 contains 16 residues. The CDR3 nucleotides are TGTGCCAGCAGCCAAGATAGGTTACGGGGCACCTACGAGCAGTACTTC. Translated, it gives CASSQDRLRGTYEQYF.

J is TRBJ2-2 and V is TRBV5-1, with D perhaps matching TRBD1 (6 bases). This CDR3 has 15 residues. Germline values: CDR1 SGHRS, CDR2 YFSETQ. V lost 1 base and J 2 bases, leaving 9 bases between the germline ends. The CDR3 DNA sequence: TGCGCCAGCAGCTTGAGGGGGACCAACACCGGGGAGCTGTTTTTT. Protein product: CASSLRGTNTGELFF.

This chain links TRBV11-1 with TRBJ2-7, with D unclear. CDR3 size: 13 residues. Germline loops: CDR1 SGHAT, CDR2 FQDESV (reference sequence). V was pared by 1 base and J by 2 bases, with 6 bases between. This chain's CDR3 is CASSLEPTYEQYF. In DNA, the CDR3 is TGTGCCAGCAGCTTAGAGCCAACCTACGAGCAGTACTTC.

V usage is TRBV11-2 and J usage is TRBJ2-7, with D unclear. The CDR3 totals 14 residues. CDR1 is SGHAT, CDR2 FQNNGV, per germline. Trimming removed 2 bases at V and 2 bases at J, with 10 bases between. Written as DNA, the CDR3 is TGTGCCAGCAGCTTATCCACCAATCCCTACGAGCAGTACTTC. Protein product: CASSLSTNPYEQYF.

With regard to this clone: Within the sample, other DNA sequences also encode this same CDR3. The rearrangement uses TRBV5-1 and TRBJ2-1; the match to TRBD2 covers 13 bases. CDR3 length equals 15 residues. J lost 7 bases, V lost 4 bases, and 5 bases had no gene match. Germline values: CDR1 SGHRS, CDR2 YFSETQ. The CDR3 spells CASSIGLAGVNEQFF. The CDR3 DNA reads as TGCGCCAGCAGCATCGGACTAGCGGGAGTAAATGAGCAGTTCTTC.

The rearrangement links TRBV4-1 to TRBJ2-7, with D perhaps TRBD1 (5 bases). The germline V gene encodes CDR1 MGHRA and CDR2 YSYEKL. The CDR3 runs to 14 residues. Trimming took 2 bases from V and 6 from J, leaving 14 bases between them. The CDR3 sequence is CASSQLMWGAEQYF. The CDR3 nucleotides are TGCGCCAGCAGCCAATTAATGTGGGGCGCCGAGCAGTACTTC.

The chain links TRBV7-9 to TRBJ2-7; 8 nucleotides align to TRBD1. Germline lookup yields CDR1 SEHNR and CDR2 FQNEAQ (reference sequence). This CDR3 region has 13 residues. Unmatched junction bases numbered 5, after V lost 4 bases and J lost 6 bases. The CDR3 here is CASSYRQGPEQYF. The CDR3 DNA is TGTGCCAGCAGCTACAGACAGGGGCCCGAGCAGTACTTC. Supplemented by reference TRBV7-9 and TRBJ2-7, the full variable domain reads DTGVSQNPRHKITKRGQNVTFRCDPISEHNRLYWYRQTLGQGPEFLTYFQNEAQLEKSRLLSDRFSAERPKGSFSTLEIQRTEQGDSAMYLCASSYRQGPEQYFGPGTRLTVT.

Turning to this clone: Other DNA variants within this sample encode the same CDR3. This chain joins TRBV19 and TRBJ2-7, with a tentative D call TRBD1 (5 bases). The CDR3 consists of 14 residues. V was cut by 5 bases and J by 0 bases, with 11 bases left in between. The V gene's germline CDR1 is LNHDA and CDR2 SQIVND (reference sequence). CDR3 sequence (DNA): TGTGCCAGTAGTGTAACAGGATCCTCCTACGAGCAGTACTTC. Its protein is CASSVTGSSYEQYF. Complete variable domain (other parts from reference TRBV19 and TRBJ2-7): DGGITQSPKYLFRKEGQNVTLSCEQNLNHDAMYWYRQDPGQGLRLIYYSQIVNDFQKGDIAEGYSVSREKKESFPLTVTSAQKNPTAFYLCASSVTGSSYEQYFGPGTRLTVT.

This sequence joins TRBV7-2 and TRBJ2-1; D is perhaps TRBD2 (6 bases). This CDR3 region has 13 residues. The V end was cut by 2 bases, the J end by 9 bases, with 11 bases between. CDR1 is SGHTA, CDR2 FQGNSA, per germline. The CDR3 loop is CASSLLLATEQFF. The DNA for the CDR3 is TGTGCCAGCAGCTTACTCCTAGCGACTGAGCAGTTCTTC.

This clone was observed once. The genes are TRBV4-1 and TRBJ2-2; D may be TRBD1 or TRBD2 (5 bases each). Germline V lookup: CDR1 MGHRA, CDR2 YSYEKL. The CDR3 has 18 amino acids. The V end was cut by 0 bases, the J end by 6 bases, with 20 bases between. In nucleotides, the CDR3 is TGCGCCAGCAGCCAAGATCGGACCCGAGGGGATTCGTCCGGGGAGCTGTTTTTT. This encodes CASSQDRTRGDSSGELFF.

The CDR3 sequence: CASSPRRETDTQYF. CDR3 nucleotide sequence: TGTGCCAGCAGCCCCCGGAGGGAGACAGATACGCAGTATTTT. V gene TRBV7-2 combines with J gene TRBJ2-3, with D tentatively TRBD2 (6 bases). Germline-derived CDR1 and CDR2 are SGHTA and FQGNSA. This CDR3 has 14 amino acids. V shed 5 bases and J shed 3 bases, with 12 bases lying between them.

The V and J genes are TRBV5-6 and TRBJ2-3, with D perhaps TRBD1 (6 bases). The V and J ends lost 0 bases and 3 bases respectively, with 14 bases between them. Germline V lookup: CDR1 SGHDT, CDR2 YYEEEE. The CDR3 spans 16 residues. The CDR3 nucleotides read TGTGCCAGCAGCTTGGCCTACAGGGAAGGGACAGATACGCAGTATTTT. Protein sequence: CASSLAYREGTDTQYF.

The chain uses TRBV7-6 and TRBJ2-7; D is perhaps TRBD1 or TRBD2 (5 bases each). The V end was cut by 5 bases, the J end by 6 bases, with 23 bases between. The CDR3 sequence is 16 residues long. CDR1 and CDR2 (germline): SGHVS, FNYEAQ. The CDR3 is CASSPGPQSFSREQYF. CDR3 in DNA: TGTGCCAGCAGCCCGGGACCTCAAAGTTTTTCCCGCGAGCAGTACTTC.

CDR3 residues: CASSAERNNEQFF. Written as DNA, the CDR3 is TGTGCCAGCAGTGCTGAACGGAACAATGAGCAGTTCTTC. The chain links TRBV6-1 to TRBJ2-1; no definite D call. Trimming left V 4 bases short and J 5 bases short, with 9 bases between. The CDR3 covers 13 residues. From germline, CDR1 is MNHNS and CDR2 SASEGT.

The chain has TRBV28 and TRBJ2-1, with 10 bases that match TRBD2. CDR3 length: 19 residues. Germline V gene lookup returns CDR1 MDHEN and CDR2 SYDVKM. V lost 0 bases to trimming and J lost 0 bases; unmatched junction nucleotides: 8. DNA of the CDR3: TGTGCCAGCAGTTTATGGGCTGGACTAGCGGTTAACTCCTACAATGAGCAGTTCTTC. Protein: CASSLWAGLAVNSYNEQFF.

The rearrangement uses TRBV6-1 and TRBJ1-1, with TRBD1 as a possible D gene (6 bases). V dropped 2 bases and J dropped 5 bases, with 9 bases sitting between them. The CDR3 covers 13 residues. Germline CDR1 reads MNHNS; CDR2 reads SASEGT. The DNA for the CDR3 is TGTGCCAGCAGTGAACGGCAGGGGACTGAAGCTTTCTTT. This translates into CASSERQGTEAFF.

CDR3 loop: CASRLRFSGANVLTF. DNA of the CDR3: TGTGCCAGCCGCCTCCGCTTCTCTGGGGCCAACGTCCTGACTTTC. This chain joins TRBV28 and TRBJ2-6; D remains ambiguous. Germline V gives CDR1 MDHEN, CDR2 SYDVKM. V lost 8 bases and J 0 bases, leaving 11 bases between the germline ends. This CDR3 comprises 15 residues. Variable domain in full (rest from reference TRBV28 and TRBJ2-6): DVKVTQSSRYLVKRTGEKVFLECVQDMDHENMFWYRQDPGLGLRLIYFSYDVKMKEKGDIPEGYSVSREKKERFSLILESASTNQTSMYLCASRLRFSGANVLTFGAGSRLTVL.